Listed below are T cell receptor beta chains from one sample, sequenced in a study of response to subunit inactivated influenza vaccine. Using its own MiXCR run on the RT-PCR reads, TCRdb lists one record per CDR3 protein. The sample includes 500,000 to 550,000 distinct CDR3 sequences, roughly 7.6% of them seen just once. Sequenced material: PBMCs from blood, taken 23 to 25 months after vaccination. These receptors were collected from a man aged 45 to 75 who received an inactivated influenza vaccine. CDR3s include the opening cysteine and the closing phenylalanine or tryptophan.

cdr3_aa: CASSLSGETEAFF
j_call: TRBJ1-1
v_call: TRBV5-1

cdr3_aa: CASTPDGGGYGYTF
j_call: TRBJ1-2
v_call: TRBV12-3/TRBV12-4

cdr3_aa: CSVVTPRATEAFF
j_call: TRBJ1-1
v_call: TRBV29-1

cdr3_aa: CATSDSQAGSSYNEQFF
j_call: TRBJ2-1
v_call: TRBV24-1

cdr3_aa: CASSQLRGTANYGYTF
j_call: TRBJ1-2
v_call: TRBV7-9

cdr3_aa: CASSYSASGGLAKNIQYF
j_call: TRBJ2-4
v_call: TRBV6-5

cdr3_aa: CASTSTGGYVEKLFF
j_call: TRBJ1-4
v_call: TRBV28

cdr3_aa: CASSSIPGQTDTQYF
j_call: TRBJ2-3
v_call: TRBV5-1

cdr3_aa: CATSRETLYLPGNTIYF
j_call: TRBJ1-3
v_call: TRBV15

cdr3_aa: CASSLGDIFSTEAFF
j_call: TRBJ1-1
v_call: TRBV12-3/TRBV12-4

cdr3_aa: CSAGSGTGTDTQYF
j_call: TRBJ2-3
v_call: TRBV20-1

cdr3_aa: CASSEGRATQYF
j_call: TRBJ2-5
v_call: TRBV6-1

cdr3_aa: CASSQRSIGDTEAFF
j_call: TRBJ1-1
v_call: TRBV7-9

cdr3_aa: CSGLSGQGIRDTDTQYF
j_call: TRBJ2-3
v_call: TRBV29-1

cdr3_aa: CASSSWPRENDQFF
j_call: TRBJ2-1
v_call: TRBV5-1

cdr3_aa: CASSRNPRGSNQPQHF
j_call: TRBJ1-5
v_call: TRBV12-3/TRBV12-4

cdr3_aa: CSARGTSGGQKTYEQYF
j_call: TRBJ2-7
v_call: TRBV20-1

cdr3_aa: CASSLTSGSIDTQYF
j_call: TRBJ2-3
v_call: TRBV5-1

cdr3_aa: CSVAVGGRRETQYF
j_call: TRBJ2-5
v_call: TRBV29-1

cdr3_aa: CASSYLRGKYGYTF
j_call: TRBJ1-2
v_call: TRBV5-1

cdr3_aa: CASSFEPGTGVNEQFF
j_call: TRBJ2-1
v_call: TRBV11-2

cdr3_aa: CATSPVVAESSYNEQFF
j_call: TRBJ2-1
v_call: TRBV15

cdr3_aa: CASTLGRQGGEKLFF
j_call: TRBJ1-4
v_call: TRBV2

cdr3_aa: CASSSTEKAEAFF
j_call: TRBJ1-1
v_call: TRBV7-9

cdr3_aa: CASSSGTANTGELFF
j_call: TRBJ2-2
v_call: TRBV9

cdr3_aa: CASSLRGTGSMNEQYF
j_call: TRBJ2-7
v_call: TRBV7-9

cdr3_aa: CASSLSANSNQPQHF
j_call: TRBJ1-5
v_call: TRBV12-3/TRBV12-4

cdr3_aa: CASSFTWDSEEPSTDTQYF
j_call: TRBJ2-3
v_call: TRBV7-8

cdr3_aa: CASSLTPGTSGTDTQYF
j_call: TRBJ2-3
v_call: TRBV5-5

cdr3_aa: CASTRGREQETQYF
j_call: TRBJ2-5
v_call: TRBV7-9

cdr3_aa: CASSPAMGRGEQYF
j_call: TRBJ2-7
v_call: TRBV4-3

cdr3_aa: CSVESGSAYNEQFF
j_call: TRBJ2-1
v_call: TRBV29-1

cdr3_aa: CASSTREHGELFF
j_call: TRBJ2-2
v_call: TRBV7-2

cdr3_aa: CASSGRQGTYEQYF
j_call: TRBJ2-7
v_call: TRBV6-1

cdr3_aa: CSAKGLAGSTSTDTQYF
j_call: TRBJ2-3
v_call: TRBV20-1

cdr3_aa: CATRVDRGYGNTIYF
j_call: TRBJ1-3
v_call: TRBV15

cdr3_aa: CASFMDRGNNEQFF
j_call: TRBJ2-1
v_call: TRBV2

cdr3_aa: CATSENRAPTDTQYF
j_call: TRBJ2-3
v_call: TRBV24-1

cdr3_aa: CASSVGTGELFF
j_call: TRBJ2-2
v_call: TRBV9

cdr3_aa: CSASVMPEETQYF
j_call: TRBJ2-5
v_call: TRBV20-1

cdr3_aa: CASSLTSGNNEQFF
j_call: TRBJ2-1
v_call: TRBV7-2

cdr3_aa: CASSHQAGDLYGYTF
j_call: TRBJ1-2
v_call: TRBV4-3

cdr3_aa: CASRPTVNSNQPQHF
j_call: TRBJ1-5
v_call: TRBV6-1

cdr3_aa: CASRARGAGKLFF
j_call: TRBJ1-4
v_call: TRBV6-6

cdr3_aa: CSARGLWGQGRRNYGYTF
j_call: TRBJ1-2
v_call: TRBV20-1

cdr3_aa: CASNDRGPAAGELFF
j_call: TRBJ2-2
v_call: TRBV5-1

cdr3_aa: CASSTRTGTYNEQFF
j_call: TRBJ2-1
v_call: TRBV7-9

cdr3_aa: CASSQGTGGGYEQYF
j_call: TRBJ2-7
v_call: TRBV14

cdr3_aa: CASSASTGGNQPQHF
j_call: TRBJ1-5
v_call: TRBV6-2/TRBV6-3

cdr3_aa: CATDNSVNSPLHF
j_call: TRBJ1-6
v_call: TRBV6-2/TRBV6-3

cdr3_aa: CATAGGPRSPLHF
j_call: TRBJ1-6
v_call: TRBV6-1

cdr3_aa: CASSIWAGGSNEQFF
j_call: TRBJ2-1
v_call: TRBV7-2

cdr3_aa: CASSSPRDGTPSSYEQYF
j_call: TRBJ2-7
v_call: TRBV5-4

cdr3_aa: CASSLAPVGGDEQFF
j_call: TRBJ2-1
v_call: TRBV7-8